Presented here are 32 T cell receptor beta chains from one specimen sequenced in a study of blood T cell repertoires in COVID-19. Produced via immunoSEQ multiplex PCR; TCRdb's table is partial and in-frame only. The sample lists about 200,000 clones, approximately 80% seen once, with about 10% in the top ten. The sample taken for sequencing was peripheral blood. The receptors shown here come from a woman aged 80 or over with acute or convalescent COVID-19.

The chain is built from TRBV19 and TRBJ1-2; D may be TRBD1 (6 bases). The CDR3 spans 16 residues. Between the trimmed V and J ends, which lost 7 bases and 4 bases, there was a span of 22 bases. Germline V gives CDR1 LNHDA, CDR2 SQIVND (reference sequence). CDR3 bases: TGTGCCAGTAAGGCCGACAGGCTACGAGGTAGCTATGGCTACACCTTC. This codes for CASKADRLRGSYGYTF. Looking up the rest from reference TRBV19 and TRBJ1-2 gives the full variable domain: DGGITQSPKYLFRKEGQNVTLSCEQNLNHDAMYWYRQDPGQGLRLIYYSQIVNDFQKGDIAEGYSVSREKKESFPLTVTSAQKNPTAFYLCASKADRLRGSYGYTFGSGTRLTVV.

The chain uses TRBV9 and TRBJ2-3; 7 nucleotides agree with TRBD1. Germline V CDR1 and CDR2: SGDLS, YYNGEE. With V trimmed by 0 bases and J by 6 bases, 4 bases remained unmatched. The CDR3 covers 14 residues. The CDR3 DNA sequence: TGTGCCAGCAGCGTAGCACAGGGGCCGGATACGCAGTATTTT. Amino acids: CASSVAQGPDTQYF.

The rearrangement uses TRBV27 and TRBJ1-4; D uncertain. The CDR3 has 16 amino acids. V lost 1 base to trimming and J lost 0 bases, with 9 bases between them. CDR1 and CDR2 from the germline V gene are MNHEY and SMNVEV (reference sequence). CDR3 loop: CASSLYSGTTNEKLFF. CDR3 in DNA: TGTGCCAGCAGTTTATATAGCGGGACAACTAATGAAAAACTGTTTTTT.

This chain joins TRBV29-1 and TRBJ2-7, with D possibly matching TRBD2 (7 bases). Germline lookup yields CDR1 SQVTM and CDR2 ANQGSEA. The V end was cut by 6 bases, the J end by 5 bases, with 14 bases between. CDR3 length: 12 amino acids. The CDR3: CSVNGGRNEQYF. Written as DNA, the CDR3 is TGCAGCGTCAACGGGGGGCGTAACGAGCAGTACTTC.

The DNA of the CDR3 is TGTGCCACCAGTGATCTGATAGACACCACAGATACGCAGTATTTT. This sequence encodes CATSDLIDTTDTQYF. V and J are TRBV24-1 and TRBJ2-3; the D is unclear. This CDR3 has 15 residues. The germline CDR1 and CDR2 sequences are KGHDR and SFDVKD. The V end lost 3 bases, the J end lost 2 bases, and 11 bases lay between the germline ends.

V usage is TRBV27 and J usage is TRBJ1-4; D is ambiguous. In germline, CDR1 is MNHEY, CDR2 SMNVEV (reference sequence). V lost 2 bases, J lost 6 bases, and 7 bases lay in between. CDR3 size: 13 residues. This chain's CDR3 is CASSLEGHEKLFF. The CDR3 DNA sequence: TGTGCCAGCAGTTTAGAGGGTCATGAAAAACTGTTTTTT.

The chain has TRBV3-1 (or the pseudogene TRBV3-2) and TRBJ1-3, with 8 positions matching TRBD1. With V trimmed by 0 bases and J by 0 bases, 16 bases remained unmatched. Per germline, CDR1 LGHDT and CDR2 YNNKEL (reference sequence). The CDR3 is 21 residues long. CDR3 sequence: CASSQEVNKVWTGISGNTIYF. CDR3 in DNA: TGTGCCAGCAGCCAAGAAGTAAACAAGGTCTGGACAGGGATCTCTGGAAACACCATATATTTT.

The chain has TRBV2 and TRBJ1-6, with 9 positions matching TRBD1. V shed 7 bases and J 8 bases; nucleotides not matched to a gene: 3. CDR3 length: 13 residues. Looked up from germline, CDR1 is SNHLY and CDR2 is FYNNEI. The CDR3: CASMGQGDSPLHF. The CDR3, as DNA: TGTGCCAGCATGGGACAGGGTGATTCACCCCTCCACTTT. Filled out from reference TRBV2 and TRBJ1-6, the complete variable domain reads EPEVTQTPSHQVTQMGQEVILRCVPISNHLYFYWYRQILGQKVEFLVSFYNNEISEKSEIFDDQFSVERPDGSNFTLKIRSTKLEDSAMYFCASMGQGDSPLHFGNGTRLTVT.

The chain combines TRBV11-2 with TRBJ2-7; 7 bases line up with TRBD2. Losses at the gene ends were 9 bases for V and 1 base for J; bases not matched to a gene: 9. CDR1 SGHAT and CDR2 FQNNGV come from the germline V gene. This CDR3 has 14 residues. The CDR3 region has the DNA TGTGCCAGTTATCGGGCTAGCGGTTCCTACGAGCAGTACTTC. Translated: CASYRASGSYEQYF.

This chain links TRBV27 with TRBJ2-7; 10 nucleotides align to TRBD1. Trimming at V came to 2 bases and at J to 2 bases, leaving 6 bases not matched to a gene. The CDR3 is made up of 16 amino acids. In germline, CDR1 is MNHEY, CDR2 SMNVEV (reference sequence). Here the CDR3 reads CASSLNTGQGAYEQYF. DNA for the CDR3: TGTGCCAGCAGTTTAAACACCGGACAGGGGGCCTACGAGCAGTACTTC.

This clone was counted a few times. The chain's CDR3 is CASSQASGTSPYNEQFF. In DNA form, the CDR3 reads TGTGCCAGCAGCCAAGCTTCGGGAACCTCACCCTACAATGAGCAGTTCTTC. This chain connects TRBV4-2 to TRBJ2-1; tentative D call: TRBD2 (5 bases). The CDR3 runs to 17 residues. Trimming removed 1 base at V and 2 bases at J, with 15 bases between. Germline loops: CDR1 LGHNA, CDR2 YNFKEQ.

This chain links TRBV6-1 with TRBJ2-4; perhaps TRBD2 as D (5 bases). The CDR3 contains 15 residues. From germline, CDR1 is MNHNS and CDR2 SASEGT. Trimming took off 3 bases at V and 1 base at J, with 10 bases between the two ends. DNA of the CDR3: TGTGCCAGCAGTGACGGACGAGGGGCCAAAAACATTCAGTACTTC. Amino acid sequence: CASSDGRGAKNIQYF.

The chain has TRBV27 and TRBJ1-4; 7 nucleotides match TRBD1. After removal of 9 bases from V and 7 bases from J, the junction contained 14 bases not matched to a gene. The CDR3 consists of 15 residues. Per the germline V gene, CDR1 is MNHEY and CDR2 is SMNVEV (reference sequence). The chain's CDR3 is CASRQGQSFFEKLFF. Here the CDR3 DNA reads TGTGCCAGTCGACAGGGCCAGAGCTTTTTTGAAAAACTGTTTTTT.

The rearrangement uses TRBV27 and TRBJ2-6; a possible D gene is TRBD2 (5 bases). The germline CDR1 and CDR2 sequences are MNHEY and SMNVEV (reference sequence). CDR3 length: 16 residues. Trimming took off 3 bases at V and 5 bases at J, with 14 bases between the two ends. This chain's CDR3 is CASSFDLRGRANVLTF. The CDR3 bases are TGTGCCAGCAGTTTCGACCTCCGGGGTAGGGCCAACGTCCTGACTTTC.

The chain joins TRBV4-3 to TRBJ1-2; the D gene is possibly TRBD1 (5 bases). Looked up from germline, CDR1 is LGHNA and CDR2 is YSLEER. The ends were cut back, 1 base at V and 8 bases at J, with 17 bases in the middle. The CDR3 loop spans 15 amino acids. The DNA of the CDR3 is TGCGCCAGCAGCCAAGCCGGGACCCGGGAGGGGGGCTACACCTTC. It translates to CASSQAGTREGGYTF.

The chain carries TRBV7-9 and TRBJ2-5; D possibly corresponds to TRBD2 (5 bases). CDR3 length: 18 amino acids. Trimming took off 3 bases at V and 2 bases at J, with 22 bases between the two ends. Germline CDR1 reads SEHNR; CDR2 reads FQNEAQ (reference sequence). This chain's CDR3 is CASSFGGAAPPAQETQYF. CDR3 coding DNA: TGTGCCAGCAGCTTCGGAGGAGCCGCTCCCCCCGCTCAAGAGACCCAGTACTTC.

The chain uses TRBV7-2 and TRBJ2-5; 8 bases fit TRBD2. Losses at the gene ends were 5 bases for V and 7 bases for J; bases not matched to a gene: 9. This CDR3 spans 14 amino acids. The germline CDR1 and CDR2 sequences are SGHTA and FQGNSA. The CDR3 spells CASSPGTAGGTQYF. The CDR3 nucleotides are TGTGCCAGCAGCCCAGGGACCGCGGGAGGGACCCAGTACTTC.

The rearrangement joins TRBV11-3 to TRBJ2-5; possible D gene TRBD1, 6 bases. The CDR3 loop spans 16 amino acids. Germline V gives CDR1 SGHNT, CDR2 YENEEA. The V and J ends lost 1 base and 4 bases respectively, with 16 bases between them. The CDR3 here is CASSLGQGRGGETQYF. The CDR3 bases are TGTGCCAGCAGCTTAGGCCAAGGACGAGGGGGAGAGACCCAGTACTTC. Using reference TRBV11-3 and TRBJ2-5 for the parts outside the CDR3, the full variable domain is EAGVVQSPRYKIIEKKQPVAFWCNPISGHNTLYWYLQNLGQGPELLIRYENEEAVDDSQLPKDRFSAERLKGVDSTLKIQPAELGDSAVYLCASSLGQGRGGETQYFGPGTRLLVL.

There are a few counts of this clone. The chain employs TRBV6-2 or TRBV6-3 and TRBJ2-7, with TRBD2 matching 7 bases. Germline V CDR1 and CDR2: MNHEY, SVGEGT. The trim removed 4 bases at V and 7 bases at J, leaving 10 bases unmatched. This CDR3 has 14 amino acids. The CDR3 loop is CASSSTGTIGEQYF. Here the CDR3 DNA reads TGTGCCAGCAGTTCTACCGGGACTATAGGAGAGCAGTACTTC.

The genes are TRBV5-4 and TRBJ2-1, with 11 bases identical to TRBD2. CDR1 and CDR2 (germline): SGHNT, YYREEE (reference sequence). The CDR3 has 17 amino acids. Trimming removed 0 bases from V and 8 bases from J; junction bases left unmatched: 10. This CDR3 reads CASSLGYWTSGSDEQFF. The CDR3 coding sequence is TGTGCCAGCAGCTTGGGATACTGGACTAGCGGGTCCGATGAGCAGTTCTTC.

The CDR3, as DNA: TGTGCCACTTCCGGGGGCTACGAGCAGTACTTC. It encodes CATSGGYEQYF. V and J are TRBV10-3 and TRBJ2-7, with a weak D call TRBD2 (6 bases). The V end lost 10 bases, the J end lost 3 bases, and 10 bases lay between the germline ends. The germline gives CDR1 ENHRY, CDR2 SYGVKD. The CDR3 loop spans 11 amino acids.

The chain recombines TRBV9 with TRBJ2-1; perhaps TRBD1 as D (5 bases). Germline V CDR1 and CDR2: SGDLS, YYNGEE. The CDR3 sequence is 15 residues long. V shed 0 bases and J shed 7 bases, with 14 bases lying between them. CDR3 bases: TGTGCCAGCAGCGTAGAAGGGCTATCAGGGAATGAGCAGTTCTTC. Translating it yields CASSVEGLSGNEQFF.

This clone was counted only a few times. V and J are TRBV5-1 and TRBJ1-1; the D gene is possibly TRBD1 (6 bases). The V end was cut by 6 bases, the J end by 7 bases, with 19 bases between. Germline V lookup: CDR1 SGHRS, CDR2 YFSETQ. The CDR3 runs 14 residues. The CDR3 loop is CASKQGRGTGEAFF. The CDR3 DNA follows: TGCGCCAGCAAACAGGGAAGGGGAACAGGTGAAGCTTTCTTT.

This clone was counted between two and nine times. The V call is TRBV6-6, the J call TRBJ1-2, with 11 nucleotides matching TRBD1. Germline-derived CDR1 and CDR2 are MNHNY and SVGAGI (reference sequence). This CDR3 contains 14 residues. V dropped 5 bases and J dropped 7; count of bases not matched to a gene: 6. CDR3 coding DNA: TGTGCCAGCAGTCCCGGACAGGGGGCCATTGGCTACACCTTC. It encodes CASSPGQGAIGYTF.

The rearrangement links TRBV10-3 to TRBJ1-6; a weak D match, TRBD1 (6 bases). V was cut by 4 bases and J by 5 bases, with 12 bases left in between. The germline V gene encodes CDR1 ENHRY and CDR2 SYGVKD. The CDR3 sequence is 15 residues long. CDR3 DNA sequence: TGTGCCATCAGTGGAGGGGGGGCCGATAATTCACCCCTCCACTTT. Residues: CAISGGGADNSPLHF.

V usage is TRBV30 and J usage is TRBJ1-1; no clear D. V was clipped by 0 bases and J by 1 base, with 12 bases between them. The CDR3 consists of 15 residues. Looked up from germline, CDR1 is GTSNPN and CDR2 is SVGIG (reference sequence). CDR3 residues: CAWSVRGFRNTEAFF. The CDR3 nucleotides read TGTGCCTGGAGTGTACGGGGTTTTAGGAACACTGAAGCTTTCTTT.

This clone came up a few times. This chain uses TRBV3-1 (or the pseudogene TRBV3-2) with TRBJ1-1; TRBD1 is a possible D gene (6 bases). Trimming stripped 1 base from V and 6 bases from J, with 9 bases between. CDR3 size: 13 residues. The germline V gene has CDR1 LGHDT and CDR2 YNNKEL (reference sequence). CDR3 DNA: TGTGCCAGCAGCCAAGCCAGGGGATCTGAAGCTTTCTTT. Its translation: CASSQARGSEAFF.

The sample holds a few counts of this clone. V usage is TRBV10-2 and J usage is TRBJ2-1, with D tentatively TRBD2 (5 bases). The CDR3 sequence is 15 residues long. The germline V gene has CDR1 WSHSY and CDR2 SAAADI. V dropped 0 bases and J dropped 4 bases, with 10 bases sitting between them. The CDR3, as DNA: TGCGCCAGCAGTGAGTCCAGCGGTGGGTACAATGAGCAGTTCTTC. This gives the protein CASSESSGGYNEQFF.

The chain employs TRBV29-1 and TRBJ2-7, with 8 bases lining up with TRBD1. CDR1 and CDR2 (germline): SQVTM, ANQGSEA. The CDR3 has 14 amino acids. V lost 5 bases and J lost 3; bases outside the gene matches: 9. CDR3 protein: CSVNDRGPNYEQYF. The CDR3 DNA follows: TGCAGCGTTAATGACAGGGGCCCTAACTACGAGCAGTACTTC.

The DNA for the CDR3 is TGTGCCAGCAGCCGCGTGTCGGGAACCTCCTACAATGAGCAGTTCTTC. This encodes CASSRVSGTSYNEQFF. This rearrangement joins TRBV7-2 to TRBJ2-1, with D perhaps matching TRBD2 (5 bases). CDR3 length: 16 amino acids. Germline CDR1 and CDR2: SGHTA and FQGNSA. V lost 5 bases, J lost 0 bases, and 14 bases lay in between.

V usage is TRBV6-5 and J usage is TRBJ1-2, with 7 bases identical to TRBD1. There are 14 residues in the CDR3. Germline trimming cut 7 bases from V and 2 bases from J; bases unmatched to any gene: 7. Germline CDR1 MNHEY, CDR2 SVGAGI. For the CDR3, the DNA is TGTGCCAGCAAGGAAGGGGGCATCAACTATGGCTACACCTTC. Translated: CASKEGGINYGYTF.

V usage is TRBV28 and J usage is TRBJ2-7; 7 nucleotides line up with TRBD2. The length of the CDR3 is 13 residues. Trimming cost V 8 bases and J 5 bases; bases outside gene matches: 9. CDR1 and CDR2 (germline): MDHEN, SYDVKM. This CDR3 is CASHRLARNEQYF. Written as DNA, the CDR3 is TGTGCCAGCCACAGACTAGCCCGGAACGAGCAGTACTTC.